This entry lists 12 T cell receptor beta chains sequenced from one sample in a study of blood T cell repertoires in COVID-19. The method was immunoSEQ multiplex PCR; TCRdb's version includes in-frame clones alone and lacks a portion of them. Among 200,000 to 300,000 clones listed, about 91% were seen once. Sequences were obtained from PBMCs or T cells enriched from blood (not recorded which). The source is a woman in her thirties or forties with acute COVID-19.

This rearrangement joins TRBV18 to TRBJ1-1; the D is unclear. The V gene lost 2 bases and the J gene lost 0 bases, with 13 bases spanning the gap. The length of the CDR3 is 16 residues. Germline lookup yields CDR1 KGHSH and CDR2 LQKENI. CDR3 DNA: TGTGCCAGCTCACCAGGGATTGGAGGCATGAACACTGAAGCTTTCTTT. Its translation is CASSPGIGGMNTEAFF.

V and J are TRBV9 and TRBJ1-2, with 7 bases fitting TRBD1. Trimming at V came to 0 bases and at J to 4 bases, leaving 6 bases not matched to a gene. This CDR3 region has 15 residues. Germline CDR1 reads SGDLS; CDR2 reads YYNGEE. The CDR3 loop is CASSVAADRVYGYTF. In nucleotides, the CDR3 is TGTGCCAGCAGCGTAGCCGCCGACAGGGTCTATGGCTACACCTTC.

For the CDR3, the DNA is TGTGCCAGCAGCTTAGTGGTGGGGGGACTAGCGGAGTTGCCACAAGAGACCCAGTACTTC. It encodes CASSLVVGGLAELPQETQYF. V gene TRBV7-6 combines with J gene TRBJ2-5, with 11 bases matching TRBD2. There are 20 residues in the CDR3. The V and J ends lost 1 base and 2 bases, in that order; junction bases with no gene match: 15. Germline V lookup: CDR1 SGHVS, CDR2 FNYEAQ.

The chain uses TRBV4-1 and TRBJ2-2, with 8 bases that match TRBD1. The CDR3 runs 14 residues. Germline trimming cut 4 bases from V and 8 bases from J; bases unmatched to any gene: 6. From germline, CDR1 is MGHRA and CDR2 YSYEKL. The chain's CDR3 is CASSPPDRAGELFF. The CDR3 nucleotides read TGCGCCAGCAGCCCGCCGGACAGGGCAGGGGAGCTGTTTTTT.

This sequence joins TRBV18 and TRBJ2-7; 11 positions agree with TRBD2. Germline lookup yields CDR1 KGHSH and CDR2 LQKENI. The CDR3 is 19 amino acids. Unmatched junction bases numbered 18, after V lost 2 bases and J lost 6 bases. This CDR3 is CASSPGTSGPSDLFFEQYV. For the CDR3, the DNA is TGTGCCAGCTCACCAGGGACTAGCGGTCCCTCGGATCTCTTTTTCGAGCAGTACGTC.

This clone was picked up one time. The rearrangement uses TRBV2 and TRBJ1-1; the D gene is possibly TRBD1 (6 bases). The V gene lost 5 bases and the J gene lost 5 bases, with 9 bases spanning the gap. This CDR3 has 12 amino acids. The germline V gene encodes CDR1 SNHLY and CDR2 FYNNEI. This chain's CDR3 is CASSSGETEAFF. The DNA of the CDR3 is TGTGCCAGCAGTTCAGGGGAAACTGAAGCTTTCTTT.

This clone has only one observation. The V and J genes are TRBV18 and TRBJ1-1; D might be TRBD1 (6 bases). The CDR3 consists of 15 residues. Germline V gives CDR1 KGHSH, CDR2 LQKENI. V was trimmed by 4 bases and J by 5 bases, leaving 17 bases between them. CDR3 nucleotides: TGTGCCAGCTCACGACGACAGGCCTTGGGAACTGAAGCTTTCTTT. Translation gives CASSRRQALGTEAFF. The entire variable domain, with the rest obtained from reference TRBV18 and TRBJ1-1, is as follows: NAGVMQNPRHLVRRRGQEARLRCSPMKGHSHVYWYRQLPEEGLKFMVYLQKENIIDESGMPKERFSAEFPKEGPSILRIQQVVRGDSAAYFCASSRRQALGTEAFFGQGTRLTVV.

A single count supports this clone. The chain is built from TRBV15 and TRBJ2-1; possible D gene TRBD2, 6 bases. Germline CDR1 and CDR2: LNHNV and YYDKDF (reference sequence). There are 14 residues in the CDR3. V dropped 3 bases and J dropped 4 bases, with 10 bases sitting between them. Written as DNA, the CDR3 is TGTGCCACCAGCAGGGGGACTGGGTACAATGAGCAGTTCTTC. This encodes CATSRGTGYNEQFF.

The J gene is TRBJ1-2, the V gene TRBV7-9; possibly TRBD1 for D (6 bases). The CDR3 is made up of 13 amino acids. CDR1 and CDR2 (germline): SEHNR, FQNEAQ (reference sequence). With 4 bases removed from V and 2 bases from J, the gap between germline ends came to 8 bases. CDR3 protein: CASSSGHNYGYTF. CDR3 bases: TGTGCCAGCAGCTCGGGACACAACTATGGCTACACCTTC.

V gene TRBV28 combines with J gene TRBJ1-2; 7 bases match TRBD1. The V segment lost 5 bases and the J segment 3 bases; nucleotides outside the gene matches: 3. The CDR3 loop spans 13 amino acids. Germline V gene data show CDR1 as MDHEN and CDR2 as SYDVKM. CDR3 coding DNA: TGTGCCAGCAGTGTGACAGGGTACTATGGCTACACCTTC. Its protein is CASSVTGYYGYTF.

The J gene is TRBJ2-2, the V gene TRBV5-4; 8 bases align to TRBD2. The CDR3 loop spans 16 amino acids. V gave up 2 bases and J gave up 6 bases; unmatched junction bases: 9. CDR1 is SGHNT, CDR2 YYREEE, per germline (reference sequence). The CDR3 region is CASSFGGGRTAGELFF. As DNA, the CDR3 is TGTGCCAGCAGCTTTGGCGGGGGGCGTACGGCCGGGGAGCTGTTTTTT.

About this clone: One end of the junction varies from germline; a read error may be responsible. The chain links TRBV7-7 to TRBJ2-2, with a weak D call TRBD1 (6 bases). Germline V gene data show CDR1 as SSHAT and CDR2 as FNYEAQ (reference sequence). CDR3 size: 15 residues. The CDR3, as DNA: TGTGCTAGCAGTACAGGGTACGCGAACACCGGGGAGCTGTTTTTT. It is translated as CASSTGYANTGELFF.